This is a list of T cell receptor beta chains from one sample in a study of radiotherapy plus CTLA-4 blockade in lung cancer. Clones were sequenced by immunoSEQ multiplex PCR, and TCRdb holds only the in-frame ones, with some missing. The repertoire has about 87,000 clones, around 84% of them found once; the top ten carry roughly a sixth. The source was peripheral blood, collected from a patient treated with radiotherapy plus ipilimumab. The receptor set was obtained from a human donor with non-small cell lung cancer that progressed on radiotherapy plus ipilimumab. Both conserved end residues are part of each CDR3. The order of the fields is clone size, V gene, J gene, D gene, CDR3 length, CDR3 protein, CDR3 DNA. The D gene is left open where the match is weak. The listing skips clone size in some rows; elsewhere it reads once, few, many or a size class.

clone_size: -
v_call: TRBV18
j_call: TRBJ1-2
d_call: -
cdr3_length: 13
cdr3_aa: CASSPGINYGYTF
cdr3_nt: TGTGCCAGCTCCCCGGGGATTAACTATGGCTACACCTTC

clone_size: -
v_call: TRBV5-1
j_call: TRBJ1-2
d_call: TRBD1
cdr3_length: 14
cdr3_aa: CASSLTGGASGYTF
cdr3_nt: TGCGCCAGCAGCTTGACAGGGGGCGCGTCCGGCTACACCTTC

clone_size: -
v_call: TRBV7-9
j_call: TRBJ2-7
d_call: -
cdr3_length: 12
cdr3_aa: CASSQGSYEQYF
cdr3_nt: TGTGCCAGCAGCCAGGGTTCCTACGAGCAGTACTTC

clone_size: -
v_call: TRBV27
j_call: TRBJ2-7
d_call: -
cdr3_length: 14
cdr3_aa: CASSLKGHPYEQYF
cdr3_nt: TGTGCCAGCAGTTTAAAGGGTCATCCATACGAGCAGTACTTC

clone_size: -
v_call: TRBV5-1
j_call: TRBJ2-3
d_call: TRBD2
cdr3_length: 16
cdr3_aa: CASSLSSGGFTDTQYF
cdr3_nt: TGCGCCAGCAGCTTGTCTAGCGGGGGATTCACAGATACGCAGTATTTT

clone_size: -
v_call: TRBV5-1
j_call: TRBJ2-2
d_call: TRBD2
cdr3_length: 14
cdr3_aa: CASSLAGGTGELFF
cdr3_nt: TGCGCCAGCAGCTTGGCGGGGGGCACCGGGGAGCTGTTTTTT

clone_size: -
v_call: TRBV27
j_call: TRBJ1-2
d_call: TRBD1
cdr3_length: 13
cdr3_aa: CASSLDRGDGYTF
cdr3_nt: TGTGCCAGCAGTTTGGACAGGGGCGATGGCTACACCTTC

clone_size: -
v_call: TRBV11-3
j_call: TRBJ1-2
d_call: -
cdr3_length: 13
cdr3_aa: CASSLGRVNGYTF
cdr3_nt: TGTGCCAGCAGCTTAGGGAGGGTTAATGGCTACACCTTC

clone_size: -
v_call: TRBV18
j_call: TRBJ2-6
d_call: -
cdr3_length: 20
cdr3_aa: CASSPLYLRGTQSGANVLTF
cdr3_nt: TGTGCCAGCTCACCACTTTACCTGAGGGGCACCCAGTCTGGGGCCAACGTCCTGACTTTC

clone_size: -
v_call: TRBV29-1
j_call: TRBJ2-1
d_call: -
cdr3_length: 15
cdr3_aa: CSVISTGTAYNEQFF
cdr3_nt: TGCAGCGTGATATCCACCGGGACCGCCTACAATGAGCAGTTCTTC

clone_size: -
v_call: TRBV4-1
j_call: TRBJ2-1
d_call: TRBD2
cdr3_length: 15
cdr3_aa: CASSTPSGTYNEQFF
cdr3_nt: TGCGCCAGCAGCACCCCTAGCGGTACCTACAATGAGCAGTTCTTC

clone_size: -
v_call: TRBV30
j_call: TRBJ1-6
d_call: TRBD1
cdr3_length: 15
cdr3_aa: CAWSGEGQNNSPLHF
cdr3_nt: TGTGCCTGGAGTGGGGAGGGACAGAATAATTCACCCCTCCACTTT

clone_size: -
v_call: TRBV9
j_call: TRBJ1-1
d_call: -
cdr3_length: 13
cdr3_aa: CASSARAPGEAFF
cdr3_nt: TGTGCCAGCAGCGCACGGGCCCCCGGGGAAGCTTTCTTT

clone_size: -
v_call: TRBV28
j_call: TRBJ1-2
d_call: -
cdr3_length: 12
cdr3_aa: CASTPTGYGYTF
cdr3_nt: TGTGCCAGCACCCCGACAGGATATGGCTACACCTTC

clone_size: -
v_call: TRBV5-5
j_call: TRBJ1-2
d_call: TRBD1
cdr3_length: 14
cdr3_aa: CASSSVGTVYGYTF
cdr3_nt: TGTGCCAGCAGCTCCGTAGGGACAGTCTATGGCTACACCTTC

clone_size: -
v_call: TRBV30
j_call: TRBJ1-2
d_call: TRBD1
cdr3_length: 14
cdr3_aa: CAWRAQGADYGYTF
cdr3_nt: TGTGCCTGGAGGGCACAGGGGGCGGACTATGGCTACACCTTC

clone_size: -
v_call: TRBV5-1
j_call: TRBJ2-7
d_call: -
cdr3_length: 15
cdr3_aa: CASSLGGASRDEQYF
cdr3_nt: TGCGCCAGCAGCTTGGGCGGGGCCTCCCGGGACGAGCAGTACTTC

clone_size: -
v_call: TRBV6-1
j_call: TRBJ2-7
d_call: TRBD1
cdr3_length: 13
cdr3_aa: CASSRDRAYEQYF
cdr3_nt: TGTGCCAGCAGCCGGGACAGGGCCTACGAGCAGTACTTC

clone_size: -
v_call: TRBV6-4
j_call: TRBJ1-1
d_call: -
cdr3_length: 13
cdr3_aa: CASSEQKNTEAFF
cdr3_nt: TGTGCCAGCAGCGAGCAGAAAAACACTGAAGCTTTCTTT

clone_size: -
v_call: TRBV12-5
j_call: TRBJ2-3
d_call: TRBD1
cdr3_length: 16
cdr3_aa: CASGRGQGGPLDTQYF
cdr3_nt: TGTGCTAGTGGCCGAGGACAGGGAGGCCCGTTAGATACGCAGTATTTT

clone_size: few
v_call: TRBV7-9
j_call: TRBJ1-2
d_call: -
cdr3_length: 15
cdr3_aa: CASSRARGGHYGYTF
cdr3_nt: TGTGCCAGCAGCCGGGCCAGGGGCGGGCACTATGGCTACACCTTC

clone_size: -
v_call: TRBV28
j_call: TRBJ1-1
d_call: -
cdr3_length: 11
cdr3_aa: CASSRLQVAFF
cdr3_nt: TGTGCCAGCAGTCGCTTGCAAGTAGCTTTCTTT

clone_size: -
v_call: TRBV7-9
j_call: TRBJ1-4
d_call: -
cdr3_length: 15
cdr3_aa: CASSLITGAGEKLFF
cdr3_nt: TGTGCCAGCAGCTTGATTACGGGTGCAGGCGAAAAACTGTTTTTT

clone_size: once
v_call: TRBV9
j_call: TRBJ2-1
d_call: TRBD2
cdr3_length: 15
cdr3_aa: CASSVGSGVNNEQFF
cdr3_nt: TGTGCCAGCAGCGTAGGTAGCGGGGTAAACAATGAGCAGTTCTTC

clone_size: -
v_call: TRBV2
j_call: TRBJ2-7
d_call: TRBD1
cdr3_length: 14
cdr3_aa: CATLGGRGQVEQYF
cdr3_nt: TGTGCCACCCTCGGAGGCAGGGGGCAGGTCGAGCAGTACTTC

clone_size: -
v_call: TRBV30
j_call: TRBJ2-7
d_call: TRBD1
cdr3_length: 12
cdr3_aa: CAWGQGLYEQYF
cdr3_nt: TGTGCCTGGGGACAGGGTCTCTACGAGCAGTACTTC

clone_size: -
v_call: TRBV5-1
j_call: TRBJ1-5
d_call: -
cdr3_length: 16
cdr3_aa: CASSPRPDGRNQPQHF
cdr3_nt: TGCGCCAGCAGCCCAAGGCCCGATGGACGCAATCAGCCCCAGCATTTT

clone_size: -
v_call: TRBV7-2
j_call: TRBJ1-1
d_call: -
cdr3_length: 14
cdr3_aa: CASSLGGTNTEAFF
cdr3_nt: TGTGCCAGCAGCTTAGGGGGCACGAACACTGAAGCTTTCTTT